This TCR beta chain was obtained from a study of a mutant IDH1 vaccine in newly diagnosed glioma. The time point here: week 47, end of study. Mutant IDH1 20-mer peptide, at 300 ug, made up each vaccine dose, with topical imiquimod. The CDR3 has 15 amino acids. The V and J ends lost 5 bases and 0 bases respectively, with 12 bases between them. Looked up from germline, CDR1 is SEHNR and CDR2 is FQNEAQ (reference sequence). As for this clone: Its antigen is not known.

Data came from immunoSEQ multiplex PCR; TCRdb stores just in-frame clones and leaves some out. The top ten clones hold around 3.5% of a sample with about 54,000 clones, around four fifths of them seen once. The chain links TRBV7-9 to TRBJ2-3, with unresolved D. Sequenced material: PBMCs, taken from a glioma patient whose treatment included an IDH1 peptide vaccine. The clonotype was recovered from a woman in her forties or fifties with glioma. DNA of the CDR3: TGTGCCAGCAGCATACTGCGCCCTAGCACAGATACGCAGTATTTT. It codes for CASSILRPSTDTQYF.